This T cell receptor beta chain was recorded in a study of glioma-infiltrating T cells after dendritic cell vaccination (TCRdb year 2016). For the study in its entirety: Of the 15 or so glioblastoma patients in the cohort, all drawn from Phase I and II dendritic cell vaccination trials, 9 were newly diagnosed and 6 had recurrent disease. Patients received autologous tumor lysate-pulsed dendritic cell vaccination between about 2003 and 2013. Each patient was given three intradermal dendritic cell vaccine injections, spaced two weeks apart, in the arm below the axilla. To make the vaccine, monocyte-derived dendritic cells were cultured for under 9 days with IL-4 and GM-CSF and then pulsed overnight with autologous tumor lysate. Survival after dendritic cell vaccination was correlated with TCR sequencing metrics, such as TIL content and the overlap between tumor and blood repertoires. Deep sequencing of TCR beta CDR3 regions was used to quantify tumor-infiltrating lymphocyte content and compare tumor and blood repertoires in dendritic cell-vaccinated glioblastoma patients.

Trimming at the junction amounts to 2 bases on V and 1 base on J, and the germline ends lie 9 bases apart. Based on the germline V gene, the CDR1 and CDR2 sequences are MNHEY and SVGAGI. The CDR3 sequence holds 15 residues, the cysteine and phenylalanine included. Just CDR3 DNA is preserved here, 45 bases in frame from base 1. This clone was detected once. The target of this receptor is not known. No clone much larger than this one lies a single base away; base qualities are absent. General study outcomes and caveats: The TCR overlap response model with three groups was called speculative and said to need prospective validation. The cohort was small and heterogeneous, only a few patients had full blood and tumor sets, and even fewer had initial-recurrent tumor pairs. TCR clonality showed no direct relationship with survival, which suggests that a diverse polyclonal response may matter. After dendritic cell vaccination, a higher estimated pretreatment TIL content predicted longer time to progression and longer overall survival.

The sample's time point label, in plain terms: after dendritic cell vaccination, including at tumor progression/relapse. Selection of patients required sufficient residual fresh-frozen tumor tissue and over two years of available survival data. None of the glioblastoma patients carried an isocitrate dehydrogenase mutation, although molecular status otherwise varied. PBMC collection took place before vaccination, two weeks after the third vaccination, and at tumor progression if progression occurred. The Qiagen DNeasy Blood extraction Kit was used to extract genomic DNA. Using the immunoSEQ assay, TCRB CDR3 regions were amplified from approximately 1.9 micrograms of genomic DNA, or from all available DNA when less than that was on hand. The multiplex PCR employed 60 forward primers targeting TCR V beta segments and 13 reverse primers targeting J beta segments. To estimate the number of reads per starting template, synthetic control templates were added to each sample at limiting dilution. The Illumina HiSeq System generated 87 bp sequencing reads. The source study handled its data this way. PCR and sequencing errors were removed by merging closely related sequences with a nearest neighbor algorithm. TCR overlap was defined as the percentage of unique tumor TCR beta sequences that were also present in the same patient's peripheral blood. TCRdb obtained this table from immuneACCESS and retained in-frame rearrangements with V and J assigned. These tables miss some clones; where compared with another copy, unresolved V genes account for less than half of the shortfall, and the remainder is unexplained. V and J calls and clone size come straight from that table; D and trimming were deduced from the DNA. The sample table holds roughly 50,000 clones, of which about 89% were seen once. Of the sample, 5.3% falls within the top ten clones.

This sequence was found in a human donor with glioblastoma. This material consisted of blood, taken after dendritic cell vaccination. The sequence links TRBV6-5 to TRBJ2-1; TRBD2 could be the D gene, as 6 bases match. The CDR3 region: CASSYRLASYNEQFF. The sequenced DNA is TGTGCCAGCAGTTACCGTCTAGCGTCCTACAATGAGCAGTTCTTC.